What follows are 2 T cell receptor beta chains derived from one specimen sequenced in a study of T cell repertoires in cytomegalovirus infection. TCRdb reanalysed the reads using MiXCR and keeps one entry per CDR3 protein. The sample has approximately 500,000 distinct CDR3 sequences, about 11% seen once. The sequencing sample was made of PBMCs. Receptors were obtained from a human donor in good health (CMV status not recorded). Some clones in this sample may be carry-over from other donors' samples.

The table lists this clonotype with many counts. The V call is TRBV12-3 or TRBV12-4, the J call TRBJ2-7; D gene uncertain. The length of the CDR3 is 14 residues. V was clipped by 6 bases and J by 7 bases, with 19 bases between them. The CDR3 DNA sequence: TGTGCCAGCAGGCAACGCCGGGCCTCCGGGGAGCAGTACTTC. This codes for CASRQRRASGEQYF.

This clonotype was recorded many times. This sequence joins TRBV19 and TRBJ2-2, with a weak D call TRBD2 (7 bases). This CDR3 is 15 amino acids long. The germline V gene has CDR1 LNHDA and CDR2 SQIVND (reference sequence). The ends were cut back, 3 bases at V and 5 bases at J, with 13 bases in the middle. CDR3 protein: CASSIAGAGTGELFF. The CDR3 bases are TGTGCCAGTAGTATCGCGGGGGCCGGAACCGGGGAGCTGTTTTTT.